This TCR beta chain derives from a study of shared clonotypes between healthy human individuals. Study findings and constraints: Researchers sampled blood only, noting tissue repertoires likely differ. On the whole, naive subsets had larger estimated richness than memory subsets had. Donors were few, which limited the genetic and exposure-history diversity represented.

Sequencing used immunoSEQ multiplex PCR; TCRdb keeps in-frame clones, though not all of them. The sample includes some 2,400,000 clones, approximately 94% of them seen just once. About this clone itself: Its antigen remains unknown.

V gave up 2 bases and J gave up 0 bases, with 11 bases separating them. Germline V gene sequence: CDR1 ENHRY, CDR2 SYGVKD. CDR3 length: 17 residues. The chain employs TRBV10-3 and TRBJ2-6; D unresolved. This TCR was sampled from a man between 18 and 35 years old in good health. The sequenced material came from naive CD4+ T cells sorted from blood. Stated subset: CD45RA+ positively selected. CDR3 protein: CAISEGPPHSGANVLTF. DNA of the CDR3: TGTGCCATCAGTGAGGGGCCTCCTCACTCTGGGGCCAACGTCCTGACTTTC.